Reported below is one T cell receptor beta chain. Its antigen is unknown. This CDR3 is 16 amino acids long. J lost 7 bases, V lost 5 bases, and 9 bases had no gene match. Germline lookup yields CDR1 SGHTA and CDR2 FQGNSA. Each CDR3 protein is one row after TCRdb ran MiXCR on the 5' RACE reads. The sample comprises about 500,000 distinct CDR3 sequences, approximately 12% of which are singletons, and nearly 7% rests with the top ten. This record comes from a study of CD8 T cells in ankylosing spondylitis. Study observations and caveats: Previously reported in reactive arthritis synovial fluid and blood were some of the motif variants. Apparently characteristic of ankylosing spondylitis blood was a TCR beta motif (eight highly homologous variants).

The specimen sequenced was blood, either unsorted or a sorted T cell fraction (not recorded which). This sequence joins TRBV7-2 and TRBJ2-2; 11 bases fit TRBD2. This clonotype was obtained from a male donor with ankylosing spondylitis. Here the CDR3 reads CASSLLLAGAIGELFF. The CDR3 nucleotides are TGTGCCAGCAGCCTACTACTAGCGGGAGCTATCGGGGAGCTGTTTTTT.